The present T cell receptor (beta chain) was sequenced within a study of T cell repertoires in cytomegalovirus infection. Each CDR3 protein gets one entry after TCRdb re-called the reads with MiXCR. The table records fewer than 850,000 distinct CDR3 sequences, roughly 29% of them present only once. About this clonotype itself: Antigen: not known.

The CDR3 spans 15 residues. Trimming pared 7 bases from V and 6 bases from J, leaving 21 bases between. CDR1 MDHEN and CDR2 SYDVKM come from the germline V gene. The sample here was cultured CD8+ T cells from PBMCs, taken from culture after CMV antigen stimulation. The V and J genes are TRBV28 and TRBJ1-2; no firm D call. The TCR originated in a human donor in good health (CMV status not recorded). Some clones in this sample may be carry-over from other donors' samples. CDR3 DNA sequence: TGTGCCAGCACATCAAGCGCTGAGTACCCCCATGGCTACACCTTC. It codes for CASTSSAEYPHGYTF.